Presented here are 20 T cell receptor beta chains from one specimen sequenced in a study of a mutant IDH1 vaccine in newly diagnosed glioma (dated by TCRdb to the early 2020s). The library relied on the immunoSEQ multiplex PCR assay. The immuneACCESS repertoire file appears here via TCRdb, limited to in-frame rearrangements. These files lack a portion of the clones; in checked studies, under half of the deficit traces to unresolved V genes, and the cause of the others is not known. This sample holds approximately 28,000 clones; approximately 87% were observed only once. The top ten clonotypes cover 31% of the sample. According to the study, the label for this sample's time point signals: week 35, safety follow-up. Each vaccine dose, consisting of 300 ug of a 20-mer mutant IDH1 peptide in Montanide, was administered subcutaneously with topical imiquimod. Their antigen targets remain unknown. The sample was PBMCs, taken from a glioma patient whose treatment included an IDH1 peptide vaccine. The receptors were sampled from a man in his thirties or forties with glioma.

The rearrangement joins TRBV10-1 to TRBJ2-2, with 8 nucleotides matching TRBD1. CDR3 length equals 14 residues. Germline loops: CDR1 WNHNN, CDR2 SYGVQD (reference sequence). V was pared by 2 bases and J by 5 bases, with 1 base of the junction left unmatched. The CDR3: CASSETGGTGELFF. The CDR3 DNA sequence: TGCGCCAGCAGTGAGACAGGGGGGACCGGGGAGCTGTTTTTT.

CDR3 bases: TGTGCCGTAGCCCCGGGACAGGGGGCCTACGAGCAGTACTTC. Its translation is CAVAPGQGAYEQYF. V usage is TRBV10-3 and J usage is TRBJ2-7; 11 nucleotides agree with TRBD1. J gave up 2 bases and V 11 bases, and 8 bases lay outside the gene matches. This CDR3 spans 14 amino acids. From germline, CDR1 is ENHRY and CDR2 SYGVKD.

The CDR3 DNA reads TGTGCCAGCAGTTTGGGGAGAGGTCTAGGCTACACCTTC. Translating gives CASSLGRGLGYTF. The chain carries TRBV2 and TRBJ1-2; D remains unclear. From germline, CDR1 is SNHLY and CDR2 FYNNEI. V was trimmed by 5 bases and J by 8 bases, leaving 15 bases between them. This CDR3 is built from 13 residues.

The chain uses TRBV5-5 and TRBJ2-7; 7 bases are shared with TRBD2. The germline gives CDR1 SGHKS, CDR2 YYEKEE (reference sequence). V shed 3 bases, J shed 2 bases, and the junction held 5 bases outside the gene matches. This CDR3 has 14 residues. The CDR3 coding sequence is TGTGCCAGCAGCTACTCCGGGACTACCTACGAGCAGTACTTC. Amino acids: CASSYSGTTYEQYF.

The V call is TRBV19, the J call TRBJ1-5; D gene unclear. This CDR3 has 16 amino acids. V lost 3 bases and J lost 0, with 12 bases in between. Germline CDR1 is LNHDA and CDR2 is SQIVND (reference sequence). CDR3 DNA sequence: TGTGCCAGTAGTATCCAGGCGACTCATAGCAATCAGCCCCAGCATTTT. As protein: CASSIQATHSNQPQHF.

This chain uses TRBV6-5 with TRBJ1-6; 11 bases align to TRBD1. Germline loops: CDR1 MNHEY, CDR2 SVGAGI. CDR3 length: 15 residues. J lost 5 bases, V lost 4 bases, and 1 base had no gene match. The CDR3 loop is CASSWTGGNNSPLHF. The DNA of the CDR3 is TGTGCCAGCAGTTGGACAGGGGGCAATAATTCACCCCTCCACTTT.

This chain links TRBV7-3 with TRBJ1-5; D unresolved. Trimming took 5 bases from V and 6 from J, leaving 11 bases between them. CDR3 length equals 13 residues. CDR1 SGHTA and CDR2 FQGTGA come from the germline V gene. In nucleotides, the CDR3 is TGTGCCAGCAGCAAAATCGGCGGTCAGCCCCAGCATTTT. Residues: CASSKIGGQPQHF.

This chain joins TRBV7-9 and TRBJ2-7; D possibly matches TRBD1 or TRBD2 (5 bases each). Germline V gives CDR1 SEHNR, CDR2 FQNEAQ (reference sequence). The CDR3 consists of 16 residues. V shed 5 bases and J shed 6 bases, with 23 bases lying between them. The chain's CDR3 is CASSRNRDPPPGEQYF. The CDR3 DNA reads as TGTGCCAGCAGCCGCAACCGGGACCCGCCGCCTGGCGAGCAGTACTTC.

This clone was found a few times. The CDR3 DNA sequence: TGTGCCAGCAGCAATCCGGTTCTTGGTACTGAAGCTTTCTTT. It yields the protein CASSNPVLGTEAFF. The V and J genes are TRBV2 and TRBJ1-1; D is ambiguous. Trimming removed 6 bases from V and 5 bases from J, with 16 bases in between. The CDR3 covers 14 residues. In germline, CDR1 is SNHLY, CDR2 FYNNEI.

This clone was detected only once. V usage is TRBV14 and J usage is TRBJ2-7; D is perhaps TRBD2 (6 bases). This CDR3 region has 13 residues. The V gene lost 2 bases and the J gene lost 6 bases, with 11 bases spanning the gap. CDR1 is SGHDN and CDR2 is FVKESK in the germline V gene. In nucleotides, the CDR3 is TGTGCCAGCAGCCAAAAACTAGCAGGCGAGCAGTACTTC. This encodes CASSQKLAGEQYF.

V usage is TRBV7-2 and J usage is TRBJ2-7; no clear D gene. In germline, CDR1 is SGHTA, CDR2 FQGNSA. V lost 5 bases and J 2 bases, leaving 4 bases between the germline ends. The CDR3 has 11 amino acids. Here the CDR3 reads CASSATYEQYF. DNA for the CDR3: TGTGCCAGCAGCGCCACCTACGAGCAGTACTTC.

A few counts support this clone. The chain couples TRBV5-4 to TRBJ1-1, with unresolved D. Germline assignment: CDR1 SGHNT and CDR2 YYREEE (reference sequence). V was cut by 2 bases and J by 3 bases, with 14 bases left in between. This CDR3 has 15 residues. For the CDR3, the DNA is TGTGCCAGCAGCTTTAGGACGCTGAGGTACACTGAAGCTTTCTTT. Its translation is CASSFRTLRYTEAFF.

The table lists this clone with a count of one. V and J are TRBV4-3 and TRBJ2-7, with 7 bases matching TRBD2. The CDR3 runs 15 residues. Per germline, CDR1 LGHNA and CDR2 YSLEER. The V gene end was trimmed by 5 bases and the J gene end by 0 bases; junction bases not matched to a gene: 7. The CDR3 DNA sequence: TGCGCCAGCAGCGGGGCTTCGGGAGGCTCCTACGAGCAGTACTTC. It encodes CASSGASGGSYEQYF.

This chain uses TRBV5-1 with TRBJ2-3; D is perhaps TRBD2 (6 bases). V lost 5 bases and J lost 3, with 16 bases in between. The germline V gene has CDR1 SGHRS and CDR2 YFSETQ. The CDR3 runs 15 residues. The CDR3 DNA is TGCGCCAGCAGAACCGGGGGAAGGGAAACAGATACGCAGTATTTT. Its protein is CASRTGGRETDTQYF.

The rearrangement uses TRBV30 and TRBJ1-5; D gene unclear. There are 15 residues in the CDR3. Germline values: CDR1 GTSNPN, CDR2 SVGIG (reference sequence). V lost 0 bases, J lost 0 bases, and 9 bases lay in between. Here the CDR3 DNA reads TGTGCCTGGAGTGTTTCAGAATATAGCAATCAGCCCCAGCATTTT. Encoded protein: CAWSVSEYSNQPQHF.

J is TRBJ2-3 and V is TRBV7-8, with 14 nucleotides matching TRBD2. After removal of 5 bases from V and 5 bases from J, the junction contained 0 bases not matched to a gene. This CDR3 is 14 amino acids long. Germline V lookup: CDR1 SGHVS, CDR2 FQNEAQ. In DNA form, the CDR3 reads TGTGCCAGCAGCGGGACTAGCGGGAGAGATACGCAGTATTTT. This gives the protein CASSGTSGRDTQYF.

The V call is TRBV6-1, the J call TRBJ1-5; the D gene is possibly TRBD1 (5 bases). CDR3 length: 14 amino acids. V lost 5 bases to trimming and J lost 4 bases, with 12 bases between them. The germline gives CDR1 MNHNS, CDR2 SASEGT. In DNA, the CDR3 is TGTGCCAGCAGTCTTGAGGGACGTAATCAGCCCCAGCATTTT. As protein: CASSLEGRNQPQHF.

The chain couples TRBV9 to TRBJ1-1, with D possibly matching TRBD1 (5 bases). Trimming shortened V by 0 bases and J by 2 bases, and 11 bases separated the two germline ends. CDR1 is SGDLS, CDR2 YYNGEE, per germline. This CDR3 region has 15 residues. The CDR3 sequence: CASSVEVGLNTEAFF. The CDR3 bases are TGTGCCAGCAGCGTAGAGGTGGGGCTTAACACTGAAGCTTTCTTT.

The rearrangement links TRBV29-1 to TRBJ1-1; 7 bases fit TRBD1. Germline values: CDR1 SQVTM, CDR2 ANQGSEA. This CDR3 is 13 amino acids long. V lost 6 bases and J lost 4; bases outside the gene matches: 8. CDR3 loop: CSVFNPGGTEAFF. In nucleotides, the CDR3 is TGCAGCGTGTTTAATCCAGGGGGCACTGAAGCTTTCTTT.

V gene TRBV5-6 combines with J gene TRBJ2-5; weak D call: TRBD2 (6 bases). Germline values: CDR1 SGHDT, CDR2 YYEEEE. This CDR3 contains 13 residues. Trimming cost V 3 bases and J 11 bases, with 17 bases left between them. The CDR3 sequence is CASSWPGRREQYF. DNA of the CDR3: TGTGCCAGCAGCTGGCCGGGAAGACGGGAGCAGTACTTC.